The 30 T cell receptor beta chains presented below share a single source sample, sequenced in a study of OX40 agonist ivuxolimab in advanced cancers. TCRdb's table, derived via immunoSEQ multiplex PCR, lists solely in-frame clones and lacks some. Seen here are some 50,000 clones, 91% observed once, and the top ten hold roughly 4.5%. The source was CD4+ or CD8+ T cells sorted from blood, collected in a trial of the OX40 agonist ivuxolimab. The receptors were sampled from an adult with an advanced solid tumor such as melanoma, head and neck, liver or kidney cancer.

This CDR3 reads CASGITGTGLPDTQYF. The CDR3 coding sequence is TGTGCTAGTGGAATCACCGGGACAGGGCTTCCAGATACGCAGTATTTT. The chain combines TRBV12-5 with TRBJ2-3; TRBD1 matches at 9 bases. J was trimmed by 4 bases and V by 6 bases; bases with no gene match: 11. The germline gives CDR1 LGHNT, CDR2 FRNRAP. The CDR3 is made up of 16 amino acids.

CDR3 nucleotide sequence: TGTGCCAGCAGTGAAGCTCCCCGGGACGTCGTCTCCTACGAGCAGTACGTC. This codes for CASSEAPRDVVSYEQYV. V usage is TRBV6-1 and J usage is TRBJ2-7; D is possibly TRBD1 or TRBD2 (5 bases each). Trimming shortened V by 0 bases and J by 0 bases, and 15 bases separated the two germline ends. CDR1 MNHNS and CDR2 SASEGT come from the germline V gene. The length of the CDR3 is 17 residues.

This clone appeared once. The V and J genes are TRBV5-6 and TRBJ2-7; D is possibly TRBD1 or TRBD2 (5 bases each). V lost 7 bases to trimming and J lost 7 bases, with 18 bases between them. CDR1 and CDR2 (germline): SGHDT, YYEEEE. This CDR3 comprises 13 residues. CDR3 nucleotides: TGTGCCAGCCGGGATCAGGGAGAAGAGGAGCAGTACGTC. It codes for CASRDQGEEEQYV.

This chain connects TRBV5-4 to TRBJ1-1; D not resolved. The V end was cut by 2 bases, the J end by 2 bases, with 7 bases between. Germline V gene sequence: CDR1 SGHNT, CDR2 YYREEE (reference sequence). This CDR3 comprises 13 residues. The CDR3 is CASSFVDNTEAFF. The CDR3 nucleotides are TGTGCCAGCAGCTTCGTAGATAACACTGAAGCTTTCTTT.

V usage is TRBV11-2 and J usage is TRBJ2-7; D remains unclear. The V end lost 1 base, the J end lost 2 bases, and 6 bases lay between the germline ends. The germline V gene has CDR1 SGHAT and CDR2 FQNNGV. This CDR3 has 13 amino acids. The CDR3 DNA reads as TGTGCCAGCAGCTTAGGGCAGACCTACGAGCAGTACGTC. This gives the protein CASSLGQTYEQYV.

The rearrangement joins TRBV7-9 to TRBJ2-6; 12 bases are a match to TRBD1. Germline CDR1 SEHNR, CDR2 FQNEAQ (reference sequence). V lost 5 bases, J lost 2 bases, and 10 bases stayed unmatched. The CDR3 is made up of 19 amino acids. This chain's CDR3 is CASSPPPGTGGAGANVLTF. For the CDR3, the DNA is TGTGCCAGCAGCCCCCCACCCGGGACAGGGGGCGCTGGGGCCAACGTCCTGACTTTC.

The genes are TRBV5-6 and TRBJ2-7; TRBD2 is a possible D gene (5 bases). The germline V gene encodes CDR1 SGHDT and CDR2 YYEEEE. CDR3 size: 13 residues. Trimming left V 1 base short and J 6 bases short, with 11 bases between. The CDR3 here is CASSLSQSGEQYF. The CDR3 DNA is TGTGCCAGCAGCTTGTCGCAGAGCGGCGAGCAGTACTTC. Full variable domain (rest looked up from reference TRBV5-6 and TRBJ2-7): DAGVTQSPTHLIKTRGQQVTLRCSPKSGHDTVSWYQQALGQGPQFIFQYYEEEERQRGNFPDRFSGHQFPNYSSELNVNALLLGDSALYLCASSLSQSGEQYFGPGTRLTVT.

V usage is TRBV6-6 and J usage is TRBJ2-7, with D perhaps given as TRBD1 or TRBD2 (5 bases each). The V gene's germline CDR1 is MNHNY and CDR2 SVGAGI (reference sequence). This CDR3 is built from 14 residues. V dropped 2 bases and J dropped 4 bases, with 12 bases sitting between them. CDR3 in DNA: TGTGCCAGCAGTTACGTAGGGACGAAGTACGAGCAGTACGTC. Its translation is CASSYVGTKYEQYV.

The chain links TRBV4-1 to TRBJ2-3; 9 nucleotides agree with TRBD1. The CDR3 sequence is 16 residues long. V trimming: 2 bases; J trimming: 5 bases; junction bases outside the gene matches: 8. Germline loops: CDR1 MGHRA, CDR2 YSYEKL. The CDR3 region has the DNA TGCGCCAGCAGCCAAACCCTAGGACAGGGGAGAGATACGCAGTATTTT. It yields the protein CASSQTLGQGRDTQYF.

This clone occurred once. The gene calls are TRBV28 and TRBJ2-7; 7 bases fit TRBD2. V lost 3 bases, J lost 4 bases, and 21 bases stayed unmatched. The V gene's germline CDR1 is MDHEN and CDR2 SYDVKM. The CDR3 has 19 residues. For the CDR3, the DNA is TGTGCCAGCAGTTTGCCGTCCAGCGGGACCTCCTTAAGGGATTACGAGCAGTACTTC. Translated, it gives CASSLPSSGTSLRDYEQYF.

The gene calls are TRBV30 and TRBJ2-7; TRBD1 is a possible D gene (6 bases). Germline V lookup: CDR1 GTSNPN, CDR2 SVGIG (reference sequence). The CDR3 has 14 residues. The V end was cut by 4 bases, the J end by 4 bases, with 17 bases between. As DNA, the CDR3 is TGTGCCTGGACCGGTCCAGGACAGACATACGAGCAGTACTTC. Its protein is CAWTGPGQTYEQYF.

The CDR3 sequence: CASSLGADTQYF. The CDR3 DNA reads as TGTGCCAGCAGCTTGGGTGCAGATACGCAGTATTTT. The chain employs TRBV7-2 and TRBJ2-3; D gene ambiguous. There are 12 residues in the CDR3. Trimming shortened V by 3 bases and J by 4 bases, and 5 bases separated the two germline ends. Germline CDR1 and CDR2: SGHTA and FQGNSA. The full variable domain, with the rest looked up from reference TRBV7-2 and TRBJ2-3, is GAGVSQSPSNKVTEKGKDVELRCDPISGHTALYWYRQSLGQGLEFLIYFQGNSAPDKSGLPSDRFSAERTGGSVSTLTIQRTQQEDSAVYLCASSLGADTQYFGPGTRLTVL.

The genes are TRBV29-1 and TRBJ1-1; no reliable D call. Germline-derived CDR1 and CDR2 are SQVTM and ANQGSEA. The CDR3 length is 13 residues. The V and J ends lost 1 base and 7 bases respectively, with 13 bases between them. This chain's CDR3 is CSVEVVERFEAFF. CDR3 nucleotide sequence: TGCAGCGTTGAAGTGGTAGAACGTTTTGAAGCTTTCTTT.

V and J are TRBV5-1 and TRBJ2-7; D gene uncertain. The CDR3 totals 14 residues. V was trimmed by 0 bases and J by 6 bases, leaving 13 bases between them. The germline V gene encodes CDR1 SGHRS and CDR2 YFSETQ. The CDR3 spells CASSLAGVPGEQYV. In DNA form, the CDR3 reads TGCGCCAGCAGCTTGGCCGGCGTTCCGGGCGAGCAGTACGTC.

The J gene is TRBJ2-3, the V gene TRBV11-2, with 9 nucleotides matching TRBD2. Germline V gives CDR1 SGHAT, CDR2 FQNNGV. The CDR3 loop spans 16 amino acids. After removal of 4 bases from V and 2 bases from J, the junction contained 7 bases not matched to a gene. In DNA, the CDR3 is TGTGCCAGCAGCTCCCCCCTAGCGGGACTCACAGATACGCAGTATTTT. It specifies CASSSPLAGLTDTQYF.

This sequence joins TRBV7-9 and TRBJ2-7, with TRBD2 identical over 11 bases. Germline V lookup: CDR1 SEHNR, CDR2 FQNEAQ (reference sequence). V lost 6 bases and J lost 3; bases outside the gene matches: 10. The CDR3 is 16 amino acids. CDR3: CASSRTGTSGHYEQYF. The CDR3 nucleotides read TGTGCCAGCAGTCGAACCGGGACTAGCGGACACTACGAGCAGTACTTC.

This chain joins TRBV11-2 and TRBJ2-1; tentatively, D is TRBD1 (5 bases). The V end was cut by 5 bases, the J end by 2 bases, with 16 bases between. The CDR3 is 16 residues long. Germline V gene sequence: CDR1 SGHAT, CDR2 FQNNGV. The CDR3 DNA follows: TGTGCCAGCAGCCTCTCCAGGGTAAGACCCTACAATGAGCAGTTCTTC. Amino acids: CASSLSRVRPYNEQFF.

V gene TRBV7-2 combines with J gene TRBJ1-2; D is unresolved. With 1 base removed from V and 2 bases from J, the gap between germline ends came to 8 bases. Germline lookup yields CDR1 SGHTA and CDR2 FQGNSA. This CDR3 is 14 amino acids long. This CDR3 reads CASSLGYGNYGYTF. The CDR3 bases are TGTGCCAGCAGCTTAGGATACGGAAACTATGGCTACACCTTC.

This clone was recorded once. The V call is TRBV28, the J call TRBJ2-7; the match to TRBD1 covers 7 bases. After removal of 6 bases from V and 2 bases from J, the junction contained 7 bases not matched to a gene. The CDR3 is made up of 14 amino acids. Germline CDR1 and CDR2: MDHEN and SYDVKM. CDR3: CASRSRGYTYEQYF. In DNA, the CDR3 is TGTGCCAGCAGAAGCAGGGGGTATACCTACGAGCAGTACTTC.

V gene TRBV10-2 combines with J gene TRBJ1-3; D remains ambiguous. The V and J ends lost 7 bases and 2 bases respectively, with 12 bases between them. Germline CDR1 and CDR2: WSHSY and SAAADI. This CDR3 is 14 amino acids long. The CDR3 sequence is CASTTVFPGNTIYF. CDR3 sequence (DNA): TGCGCCAGCACCACAGTCTTTCCTGGAAACACCATATATTTT.

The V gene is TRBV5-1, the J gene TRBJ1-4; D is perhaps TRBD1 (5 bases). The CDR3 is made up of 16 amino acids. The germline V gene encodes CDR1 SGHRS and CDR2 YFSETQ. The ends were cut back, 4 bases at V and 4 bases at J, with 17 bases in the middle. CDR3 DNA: TGCGCCAGCAGCCCCTCGGTGGGGGTTGATAATGAAAAACTGTTTTTT. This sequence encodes CASSPSVGVDNEKLFF.

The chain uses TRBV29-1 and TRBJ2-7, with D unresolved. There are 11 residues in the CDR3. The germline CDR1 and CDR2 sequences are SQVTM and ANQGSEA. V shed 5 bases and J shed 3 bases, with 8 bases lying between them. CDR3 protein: CSVRSGYEQYV. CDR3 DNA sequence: TGCAGCGTTCGCTCCGGCTACGAGCAGTACGTC.

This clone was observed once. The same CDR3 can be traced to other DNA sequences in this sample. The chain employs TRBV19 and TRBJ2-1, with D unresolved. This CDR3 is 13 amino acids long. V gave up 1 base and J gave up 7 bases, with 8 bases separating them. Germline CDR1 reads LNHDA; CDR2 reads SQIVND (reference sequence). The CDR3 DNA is TGTGCCAGTAGTATAGGGGGTCATAATGAGCAGTTCTTC. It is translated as CASSIGGHNEQFF.

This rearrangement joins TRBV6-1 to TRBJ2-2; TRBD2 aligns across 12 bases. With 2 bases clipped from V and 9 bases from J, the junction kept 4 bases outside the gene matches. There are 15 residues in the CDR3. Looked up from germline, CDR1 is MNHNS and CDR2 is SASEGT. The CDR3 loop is CASSELAGGHRELFF. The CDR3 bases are TGTGCCAGCAGTGAACTAGCGGGAGGGCACCGGGAGCTGTTTTTT.

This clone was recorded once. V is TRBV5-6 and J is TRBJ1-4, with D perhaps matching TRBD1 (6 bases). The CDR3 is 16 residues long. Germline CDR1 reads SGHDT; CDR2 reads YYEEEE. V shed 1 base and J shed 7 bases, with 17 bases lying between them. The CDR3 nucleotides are TGTGCCAGCAGCTTGTCTCTGGGGGGCTCGTTTGAAAAACTGTTTTTT. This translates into CASSLSLGGSFEKLFF.

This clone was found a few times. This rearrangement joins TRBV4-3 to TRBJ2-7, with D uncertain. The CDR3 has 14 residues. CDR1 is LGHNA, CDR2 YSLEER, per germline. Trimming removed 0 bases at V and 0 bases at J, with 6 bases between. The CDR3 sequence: CASSQEESSYEQYF. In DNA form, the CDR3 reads TGCGCCAGCAGCCAAGAAGAGAGCTCCTACGAGCAGTACTTC.

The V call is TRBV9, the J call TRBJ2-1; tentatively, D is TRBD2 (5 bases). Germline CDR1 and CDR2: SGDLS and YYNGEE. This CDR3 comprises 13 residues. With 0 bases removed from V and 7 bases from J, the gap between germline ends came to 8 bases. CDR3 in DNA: TGTGCCAGCAGCGTAGCGGGGTGGAATGAGCAGTTCTTC. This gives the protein CASSVAGWNEQFF.

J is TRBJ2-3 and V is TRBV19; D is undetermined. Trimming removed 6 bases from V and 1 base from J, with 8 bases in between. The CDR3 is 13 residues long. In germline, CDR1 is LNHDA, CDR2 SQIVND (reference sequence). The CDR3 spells CASRGLGTDTQYF. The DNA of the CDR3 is TGTGCCAGTAGAGGCCTCGGCACAGATACGCAGTATTTT.

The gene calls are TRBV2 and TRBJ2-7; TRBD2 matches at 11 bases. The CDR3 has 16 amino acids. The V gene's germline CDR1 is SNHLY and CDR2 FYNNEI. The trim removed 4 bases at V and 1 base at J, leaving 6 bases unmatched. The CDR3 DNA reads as TGTGCCAGCAGTGGGGTGACTAGCGGGGTTTCCTACGAGCAGTACTTC. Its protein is CASSGVTSGVSYEQYF.

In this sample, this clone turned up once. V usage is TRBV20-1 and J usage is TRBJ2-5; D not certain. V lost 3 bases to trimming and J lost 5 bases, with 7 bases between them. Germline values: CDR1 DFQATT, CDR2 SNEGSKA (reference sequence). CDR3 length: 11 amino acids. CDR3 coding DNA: TGCAGTGCTAGGAGCGTTGAGACCCAGTACTTC. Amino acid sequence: CSARSVETQYF.